A selection of T cell receptor beta chains follows, all from one sample in a study of blood T cell repertoires in COVID-19. This table comes from immunoSEQ multiplex PCR, and its TCRdb copy is limited to in-frame clones, with some not included. The sample gives over 250,000 clones, around 90% of which show up once; around 2.5% is in the top ten. Sequencing was carried out using PBMCs or T cells enriched from blood (not recorded which). The receptors originated from a man between 60 and 70 years old who had recovered from COVID-19. CDR3s include the opening cysteine and the closing phenylalanine or tryptophan. D genes are given only for firm matches. A clone size is listed for some rows: how often the clone was seen (once, few, many), or a class if it is expanded.

len: 12
abundance: NA
j_gene: TRBJ1-2
d_gene: TRBD1
v_gene: TRBV28
CDR3nt: TGTGCCAGCAGTCGGACAGGGGTCGGCTACACCTTC
CDR3aa: CASSRTGVGYTF

len: 17
abundance: NA
j_gene: TRBJ1-1
d_gene: NA
v_gene: TRBV5-5
CDR3nt: TGTGCCAGCAGCCCGAGCTGGGGACATAATATGAACACTGAAGCTTTCTTT
CDR3aa: CASSPSWGHNMNTEAFF

len: 14
abundance: NA
j_gene: TRBJ1-6
d_gene: NA
v_gene: TRBV19
CDR3nt: TGTGCCAGTAAATTCAGCTCCTATAATTCACCCCTCCACTTT
CDR3aa: CASKFSSYNSPLHF

len: 15
abundance: NA
j_gene: TRBJ1-4
d_gene: NA
v_gene: TRBV3-1/TRBV3-2
CDR3nt: TGTGCCAGCAGCCAAGATGGGGGGTCTCGTGAAAAACTGTTTTTT
CDR3aa: CASSQDGGSREKLFF

len: 14
abundance: NA
j_gene: TRBJ1-1
d_gene: TRBD1
v_gene: TRBV18
CDR3nt: TGTGCCAGCTCACCTTACCTCCGGGACAGTGAAGCTTTCTTT
CDR3aa: CASSPYLRDSEAFF

len: 16
abundance: NA
j_gene: TRBJ2-3
d_gene: TRBD2
v_gene: TRBV9
CDR3nt: TGTGCCAGCAGCGTAGGGGTAGCGGGAGGGACAGATACGCAGTATTTT
CDR3aa: CASSVGVAGGTDTQYF

len: 13
abundance: NA
j_gene: TRBJ1-1
d_gene: NA
v_gene: TRBV3-1/TRBV3-2
CDR3nt: TGTGCCAGCCAGTGGGCCCCGAGCACTGAAGCTTTCTTT
CDR3aa: CASQWAPSTEAFF

len: 15
abundance: NA
j_gene: TRBJ1-5
d_gene: NA
v_gene: TRBV27
CDR3nt: TGTGCCAGCAGTTTACTCGGACAGAGCAATCAGCCCCAGCATTTT
CDR3aa: CASSLLGQSNQPQHF

len: 16
abundance: once
j_gene: TRBJ2-2
d_gene: TRBD1
v_gene: TRBV7-2
CDR3nt: TGTGCCAGCAGCCAAGGACAGGGGCCTGAAACCGGGGAGCTGTTTTTT
CDR3aa: CASSQGQGPETGELFF

len: 18
abundance: NA
j_gene: TRBJ2-6
d_gene: TRBD1
v_gene: TRBV7-9
CDR3nt: TGTGCCAGCAGCAAGACAGGGGGCGTCGCCTCTGGGGCCAACGTCCTGACTTTC
CDR3aa: CASSKTGGVASGANVLTF

len: 16
abundance: NA
j_gene: TRBJ1-4
d_gene: NA
v_gene: TRBV4-3
CDR3nt: TGCGCCAGCAGCCAAGAACAGGGTCTGTTGAGGGAAAAACTGTTTTTT
CDR3aa: CASSQEQGLLREKLFF

len: 16
abundance: NA
j_gene: TRBJ2-5
d_gene: TRBD2
v_gene: TRBV29-1
CDR3nt: TGCAGCGTTGCCCCAATAAGCGGGAGCGGCCAAGAGACCCAGTACTTC
CDR3aa: CSVAPISGSGQETQYF

len: 16
abundance: NA
j_gene: TRBJ1-5
d_gene: NA
v_gene: TRBV18
CDR3nt: TGTGCCAGCTCACCACCGGCAGGACAAGGCAAAAAGCCCCAGCATTTT
CDR3aa: CASSPPAGQGKKPQHF

len: 19
abundance: NA
j_gene: TRBJ2-5
d_gene: TRBD2
v_gene: TRBV9
CDR3nt: TGTGCCAGCAGCGTAGGGAGTGATGGCGGGGGAGCGCGGTCTGAGACCCAGTACTTC
CDR3aa: CASSVGSDGGGARSETQYF

len: 15
abundance: NA
j_gene: TRBJ2-3
d_gene: NA
v_gene: TRBV27
CDR3nt: TGTGCCAGCAGTCCCACTTTAGCGGGCACAGATACGCAGTATTTT
CDR3aa: CASSPTLAGTDTQYF

len: 11
abundance: few
j_gene: TRBJ1-1
d_gene: NA
v_gene: TRBV19
CDR3nt: TGTGCCAGTAATGAGGGAGTGGAGGCTTTCTTT
CDR3aa: CASNEGVEAFF

len: 17
abundance: NA
j_gene: TRBJ1-1
d_gene: TRBD1
v_gene: TRBV5-4
CDR3nt: TGTGCCAGCAGCTCCGGACAGGGTGGGGTTGTGAACACTGAAGCTTTCTTT
CDR3aa: CASSSGQGGVVNTEAFF

len: 20
abundance: NA
j_gene: TRBJ2-7
d_gene: NA
v_gene: TRBV29-1
CDR3nt: TGCAGCGTAGCCACATCTCCGGGACAGGGCCAGCGGGGGCCATTCTACGAGCAGTACTTC
CDR3aa: CSVATSPGQGQRGPFYEQYF

len: 18
abundance: NA
j_gene: TRBJ2-1
d_gene: TRBD2
v_gene: TRBV2
CDR3nt: TGTGCCAGCAGTGAAGCGGGACTAGGCCAGAGTCCCTACAATGAGCAGTTCTTC
CDR3aa: CASSEAGLGQSPYNEQFF

len: 13
abundance: NA
j_gene: TRBJ1-1
d_gene: NA
v_gene: TRBV10-2
CDR3nt: TGCGCCAGCAGTGACGGGGGTCTCACTGAAGCTTTCTTT
CDR3aa: CASSDGGLTEAFF

len: 17
abundance: NA
j_gene: TRBJ2-1
d_gene: NA
v_gene: TRBV19
CDR3nt: TGTGCCAGTAGTAGCCCCGCGGGCAGGAATGTCTACAATGAGCAGTTCTTC
CDR3aa: CASSSPAGRNVYNEQFF

len: 16
abundance: NA
j_gene: TRBJ1-2
d_gene: TRBD1
v_gene: TRBV11-2
CDR3nt: TGTGCCAGCAGCTTGAACGGACAGGGTGGGATGGGTGGCTACACCTTC
CDR3aa: CASSLNGQGGMGGYTF

len: 15
abundance: NA
j_gene: TRBJ1-5
d_gene: TRBD1
v_gene: TRBV6-6
CDR3nt: TGTGCCAGCACCAAGACAGGGAATAGCAATCAGCCCCAGCATTTT
CDR3aa: CASTKTGNSNQPQHF

len: 15
abundance: once
j_gene: TRBJ1-1
d_gene: NA
v_gene: TRBV4-2
CDR3nt: TGTGCCAGCAGCTCACGTGGGTGGGAGGTAACTGAAGCTTTCTTT
CDR3aa: CASSSRGWEVTEAFF

len: 16
abundance: NA
j_gene: TRBJ1-3
d_gene: TRBD1
v_gene: TRBV7-9
CDR3nt: TGTGCCAGCAGCTTGACAGGGGATTACTCTGGAAACACCATATATTTT
CDR3aa: CASSLTGDYSGNTIYF

len: 16
abundance: few
j_gene: TRBJ2-1
d_gene: NA
v_gene: TRBV18
CDR3nt: TGTGCCAGCTCACCACCCCGCCGACAGATTTACAATGAGCAGTTCTTC
CDR3aa: CASSPPRRQIYNEQFF

len: 13
abundance: once
j_gene: TRBJ1-1
d_gene: NA
v_gene: TRBV7-3
CDR3nt: TGTGCCAGCAGCTTCAACATCTACACTGAAGCTTTCTTT
CDR3aa: CASSFNIYTEAFF

len: 13
abundance: NA
j_gene: TRBJ1-1
d_gene: NA
v_gene: TRBV6-5
CDR3nt: TGTGCCAGTCAGATTGATTCCTGGACTGAAGCTTTCTTT
CDR3aa: CASQIDSWTEAFF

len: 11
abundance: NA
j_gene: TRBJ1-4
d_gene: NA
v_gene: TRBV28
CDR3nt: TGTGCCAGCAGTTATAGTGAAAAACTGTTTTTT
CDR3aa: CASSYSEKLFF

len: 18
abundance: once
j_gene: TRBJ2-5
d_gene: TRBD1
v_gene: TRBV11-3
CDR3nt: TGTGCCAGCAGCCCTCCCAATACAGGACAGGGGGCTAGGGAGACCCAGTACTTC
CDR3aa: CASSPPNTGQGARETQYF

len: 14
abundance: NA
j_gene: TRBJ2-3
d_gene: NA
v_gene: TRBV30
CDR3nt: TGTGCCTGGAGTAAACTAGGTGTCACAGATACGCAGTATTTT
CDR3aa: CAWSKLGVTDTQYF

len: 14
abundance: NA
j_gene: TRBJ2-5
d_gene: TRBD2
v_gene: TRBV7-7
CDR3nt: TGTGCTAGCAGCCGAAGCGGGAGCCAAGAGACCCAGTACTTC
CDR3aa: CASSRSGSQETQYF